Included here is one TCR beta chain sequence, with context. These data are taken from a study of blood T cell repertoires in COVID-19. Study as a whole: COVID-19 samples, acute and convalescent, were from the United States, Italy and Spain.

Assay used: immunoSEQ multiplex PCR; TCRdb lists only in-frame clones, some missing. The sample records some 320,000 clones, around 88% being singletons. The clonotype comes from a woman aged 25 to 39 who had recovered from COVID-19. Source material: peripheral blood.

As DNA, the CDR3 is TGTGCCAGCAGCGGAAGCGGGGGGGCCAGGAATGAGCAGTTCTTC. Translated, it gives CASSGSGGARNEQFF. The chain has TRBV11-2 and TRBJ2-1, with 10 bases that match TRBD2. V shed 5 bases and J 7 bases; nucleotides not matched to a gene: 8. The germline V gene has CDR1 SGHAT and CDR2 FQNNGV. The CDR3 loop spans 15 amino acids.